This T cell receptor (beta chain) came from a study of blood T cell repertoires in COVID-19. Study members were between about 18 and 95 years old and lived in approximately 25 US regions. Membership in each cohort depended on participant-reported clinical history. Participants in the exposed group had met a COVID-19 case in the 2 weeks before joining the study. Germline-derived CDR1 and CDR2 are LNHNV and YYDKDF (reference sequence). This CDR3 contains 15 residues. Trimming shortened V by 1 base and J by 3 bases, and 13 bases separated the two germline ends. Libraries were prepared by immunoSEQ multiplex PCR; TCRdb keeps only in-frame clonotypes and omits some of them. Altogether about 150,000 clones are present, 75% to 90% being singletons, with the ten largest covering roughly 5%.

Sequencing input: PBMCs or T cells enriched from blood (not recorded which). This chain joins TRBV15 and TRBJ2-7; no reliable D call. This receptor was taken from a man in his 70s who had been exposed to COVID-19. CDR3 coding DNA: TGTGCCACCAGCAGAGTTCGCCAACTCTACTACGAGCAGTACTTC. Protein product: CATSRVRQLYYEQYF. Full variable domain (missing parts from reference TRBV15 and TRBJ2-7): DAMVIQNPRYQVTQFGKPVTLSCSQTLNHNVMYWYQQKSSQAPKLLFHYYDKDFNNEADTPDNFQSRRPNTSFCFLDIRSPGLGDTAMYLCATSRVRQLYYEQYFGPGTRLTVT.